Following are 27 T cell receptor beta chains from one sample sequenced in a study of blood T cell repertoires in COVID-19. Assay used: immunoSEQ multiplex PCR; TCRdb lists only in-frame clones, some missing. The sample includes about 69,000 clones, 60% to 85% of them seen just once. What was sequenced was peripheral blood. The source is a man aged 55 to 70 with acute or convalescent COVID-19.

The V gene is TRBV3-1 (or the pseudogene TRBV3-2), the J gene TRBJ1-6, with D unclear. The length of the CDR3 is 11 residues. Between the trimmed V and J ends, which lost 4 bases and 9 bases, there was a span of 4 bases. The germline gives CDR1 LGHDT, CDR2 YNNKEL (reference sequence). CDR3 sequence: CASSRGSPLHF. The CDR3 bases are TGTGCCAGCAGCCGAGGTTCACCCCTCCACTTT.

The chain carries TRBV11-3 and TRBJ2-3; D may be TRBD1 (6 bases). V was shortened by 3 bases and J by 4 bases, with 11 bases between the two germline ends. From germline, CDR1 is SGHNT and CDR2 YENEEA. The CDR3 loop spans 14 amino acids. The CDR3 reads CASSLTTGSDTQYF. CDR3 in DNA: TGTGCCAGCAGCTTGACCACAGGGTCAGATACGCAGTATTTT.

This chain connects TRBV19 to TRBJ1-2, with TRBD1 matching over 7 bases. CDR1 LNHDA and CDR2 SQIVND come from the germline V gene (reference sequence). V was pared by 6 bases and J by 1 base, with 2 bases of the junction left unmatched. The CDR3 loop spans 13 amino acids. The CDR3 here is CASRTGSNYGYTF. For the CDR3, the DNA is TGTGCCAGTAGGACAGGGAGTAACTATGGCTACACCTTC.

This clone was seen only once. The rearrangement uses TRBV5-4 and TRBJ1-1, with 8 bases aligning to TRBD1. The CDR3 runs to 14 residues. CDR1 and CDR2 from the germline V gene are SGHNT and YYREEE (reference sequence). V dropped 4 bases and J dropped 4; count of bases not matched to a gene: 6. DNA of the CDR3: TGTGCCAGCAGCATTGGACAGGGTATCACTGAAGCTTTCTTT. Residues: CASSIGQGITEAFF.

The rearrangement joins TRBV5-8 to TRBJ1-5; no firm D call. The CDR3 is 15 residues long. CDR1 is SGHTS and CDR2 is YDEGEE in the germline V gene. Deletions cut 0 bases from V and 10 bases from J, with 17 bases between. DNA of the CDR3: TGTGCCAGCAGCTTGGCCGAGGCTGACCCTCCTCCCCAGCATTTT. Its protein is CASSLAEADPPPQHF. The full variable domain, completed using reference TRBV5-8 and TRBJ1-5, is EAGVTQSPTHLIKTRGQQATLRCSPISGHTSVYWYQQALGLGLQFLLWYDEGEERNRGNFPPRFSGRQFPNYSSELNVNALELEDSALYLCASSLAEADPPPQHFGDGTRLSIL.

About this clone: Distinct nucleotide sequences in the sample also encode this CDR3. The chain combines TRBV12-3 or TRBV12-4 with TRBJ2-5, with unresolved D. The V end lost 3 bases, the J end lost 5 bases, and 4 bases lay between the germline ends. This CDR3 contains 11 residues. The DNA for the CDR3 is TGTGCCAGCAGTTTCCGGGAGACCCAGTACTTC. Translated, it gives CASSFRETQYF.

This chain uses TRBV27 with TRBJ1-5; D is possibly TRBD1 (6 bases). Germline V lookup: CDR1 MNHEY, CDR2 SMNVEV (reference sequence). The CDR3 has 20 residues. Trimming took 5 bases from V and 0 from J, leaving 26 bases between them. CDR3 nucleotides: TGTGCCAGCAGTCCTATCCTCGGACAGAGGGGGGGATATAGCAATCAGCCCCAGCATTTT. Translating gives CASSPILGQRGGYSNQPQHF.

The CDR3 here is CASSAGTEDSQPQHF. CDR3 nucleotides: TGCGCCAGCAGCGCCGGGACAGAGGATAGTCAGCCCCAGCATTTT. The chain has TRBV5-1 and TRBJ1-5; 7 bases line up with TRBD1. This CDR3 has 15 residues. Trimming removed 4 bases from V and 6 bases from J; junction bases left unmatched: 10. Germline V gives CDR1 SGHRS, CDR2 YFSETQ.

This chain connects TRBV4-2 to TRBJ2-3, with 8 positions matching TRBD1. The CDR3 has 20 residues. V dropped 1 base and J dropped 2; count of bases not matched to a gene: 17. Germline-derived CDR1 and CDR2 are LGHNA and YNFKEQ. The CDR3 nucleotides read TGTGCCAGCAGCCAAGCCCCGAGAACTCAAACAGGGGGTCACACAGATACGCAGTATTTT. It is translated as CASSQAPRTQTGGHTDTQYF.

The rearrangement joins TRBV19 to TRBJ1-5; a weak D match, TRBD1 (6 bases). The CDR3 extends over 14 amino acids. The germline V and J ends were trimmed by 2 bases and 4 bases, with 9 bases remaining between them. The germline V gene encodes CDR1 LNHDA and CDR2 SQIVND (reference sequence). In DNA, the CDR3 is TGTGCCAGTAGTATACGGGACAATAATCAGCCCCAGCATTTT. Translated, it gives CASSIRDNNQPQHF.

CDR3 in amino acids: CASSVGTSGHARTDTQYF. The CDR3 DNA sequence: TGTGCCAGCAGCGTAGGAACTAGCGGGCATGCCCGCACAGATACGCAGTATTTT. This chain uses TRBV9 with TRBJ2-3; 9 positions match TRBD2. Trimming took 0 bases from V and 1 from J; bases not matched to a gene: 9. CDR3 length: 18 amino acids. Germline loops: CDR1 SGDLS, CDR2 YYNGEE. Combining the CDR3 with reference TRBV9 and TRBJ2-3 gives the whole variable domain DSGVTQTPKHLITATGQRVTLRCSPRSGDLSVYWYQQSLDQGLQFLIQYYNGEERAKGNILERFSAQQFPDLHSELNLSSLELGDSALYFCASSVGTSGHARTDTQYFGPGTRLTVL.

This chain connects TRBV5-1 to TRBJ2-5, with 9 bases identical to TRBD2. Per the germline V gene, CDR1 is SGHRS and CDR2 is YFSETQ. V trimming: 3 bases; J trimming: 4 bases; junction bases outside the gene matches: 10. The CDR3 runs to 16 residues. The CDR3 sequence: CASSWGTSSQSETQYF. The CDR3 bases are TGCGCCAGCAGCTGGGGGACTAGCAGTCAATCAGAGACCCAGTACTTC.

V is TRBV18 and J is TRBJ2-1; D is possibly TRBD1 (5 bases). Per germline, CDR1 KGHSH and CDR2 LQKENI. The CDR3 loop spans 15 amino acids. Trimming left V 1 base short and J 0 bases short, with 7 bases between. CDR3 residues: CASSPQGDSYNEQFF. The CDR3 coding sequence is TGTGCCAGCTCACCACAAGGGGACTCCTACAATGAGCAGTTCTTC.

The chain employs TRBV3-1 (or the pseudogene TRBV3-2) and TRBJ1-2, with D possibly TRBD1 on 5 matching bases. V was clipped by 4 bases and J by 2 bases, with 17 bases between them. Germline loops: CDR1 LGHDT, CDR2 YNNKEL (reference sequence). The CDR3 totals 16 residues. The CDR3 nucleotides are TGTGCCAGCAGCCCGCGCTGGGGGGGGATCAACTATGGCTACACCTTC. Its translation: CASSPRWGGINYGYTF.

The chain joins TRBV5-5 to TRBJ2-5, with D perhaps matching TRBD1 (6 bases). The CDR3 is 15 residues long. Trimming left V 2 bases short and J 4 bases short, with 15 bases between. Germline CDR1 SGHKS, CDR2 YYEKEE (reference sequence). Written as DNA, the CDR3 is TGTGCCAGCAGCTTTGATTTTGACAGGAGAGAGACCCAGTACTTC. It encodes CASSFDFDRRETQYF.

The chain is built from TRBV12-2 and TRBJ2-5; the table's D gene call, TRBD1, was not cross checked with the DNA. TRBV12-2 is a pseudogene segment. There are 16 residues in the CDR3. CDR3 bases: TGTGCAAGTCGCCCAGGGGGTGAGAGTGGCCAAGAGACCCAGTACTTC. This codes for CASRPGGESGQETQYF.

This chain uses TRBV19 with TRBJ2-1; 13 bases map to TRBD2. Trimming at V came to 6 bases and at J to 1 base, leaving 3 bases not matched to a gene. The CDR3 contains 16 residues. Germline V gene data show CDR1 as LNHDA and CDR2 as SQIVND (reference sequence). CDR3 nucleotide sequence: TGTGCCAGTAGCACACTAGCGGGGGGGTCCTACAATGAGCAGTTCTTC. Its translation is CASSTLAGGSYNEQFF.

This chain joins TRBV2 and TRBJ1-1; D is unclear. Germline loops: CDR1 SNHLY, CDR2 FYNNEI. The CDR3 spans 13 residues. V dropped 7 bases and J dropped 1 base, with 10 bases sitting between them. CDR3 loop: CASTGLWNTEAFF. The CDR3 coding sequence is TGTGCCAGCACCGGACTGTGGAACACTGAAGCTTTCTTT.

CDR3 protein: CASSLEGQGARYGYTF. The CDR3 DNA sequence: TGTGCCAGCAGCTTAGAAGGGCAGGGGGCTCGCTATGGCTACACCTTC. The rearrangement uses TRBV11-2 and TRBJ1-2; 8 bases match TRBD1. J gave up 4 bases and V 0 bases, and 7 bases lay outside the gene matches. This CDR3 is 16 amino acids long. Germline V gives CDR1 SGHAT, CDR2 FQNNGV.

The chain uses TRBV10-1 and TRBJ1-1; the match to TRBD1 covers 9 bases. Germline assignment: CDR1 WNHNN and CDR2 SYGVQD (reference sequence). The V and J ends lost 3 bases and 4 bases, in that order; junction bases with no gene match: 6. The CDR3 sequence is 15 residues long. This CDR3 reads CASSEGDRVSTEAFF. DNA for the CDR3: TGCGCCAGCAGTGAAGGGGACAGGGTGAGCACTGAAGCTTTCTTT.

DNA of the CDR3: TGTGCCAGCTCGCCAGGCTCCTACGAGCAGTACTTC. Translation: CASSPGSYEQYF. The V and J genes are TRBV6-5 and TRBJ2-7, with D hard to call. Germline V gene data show CDR1 as MNHEY and CDR2 as SVGAGI. The CDR3 runs 12 residues. Trimming took 8 bases from V and 0 from J, leaving 8 bases between them.

This clone turned up a few times. The chain is built from TRBV7-9 and TRBJ1-2; 11 nucleotides agree with TRBD1. CDR3 length: 14 residues. Germline assignment: CDR1 SEHNR and CDR2 FQNEAQ (reference sequence). The V segment lost 5 bases and the J segment 4 bases; nucleotides outside the gene matches: 3. The CDR3 reads CASSQGQGVYGYTF. The CDR3, as DNA: TGTGCCAGCAGCCAGGGACAGGGGGTCTATGGCTACACCTTC.

The chain joins TRBV6-5 to TRBJ2-3; unclear D gene. Germline V CDR1 and CDR2: MNHEY, SVGAGI. The CDR3 extends over 12 amino acids. The V end lost 4 bases, the J end lost 2 bases, and 4 bases lay between the germline ends. CDR3 in amino acids: CASSSLTDTQYF. CDR3 bases: TGTGCCAGCAGTTCCCTCACAGATACGCAGTATTTT.

In its sample, this clone was seen once. V and J are TRBV18 and TRBJ1-5; weak D call: TRBD1 (6 bases). CDR1 is KGHSH and CDR2 is LQKENI in the germline V gene. V was pared by 6 bases and J by 4 bases, with 13 bases between. The CDR3 has 14 residues. In DNA form, the CDR3 reads TGTGCCAGCTCTTCACAGGGTAATAATCAGCCCCAGCATTTT. It specifies CASSSQGNNQPQHF.

This chain uses TRBV11-2 with TRBJ1-4; 7 nucleotides match TRBD1. The CDR3 totals 15 residues. The V and J ends lost 3 bases and 8 bases, in that order; junction bases with no gene match: 9. Per the germline V gene, CDR1 is SGHAT and CDR2 is FQNNGV. The CDR3: CASSFLTGVWEKLFF. The CDR3 bases are TGTGCCAGCAGCTTTCTCACAGGGGTTTGGGAAAAACTGTTTTTT.

The gene calls are TRBV15 and TRBJ1-2, with TRBD1 matching 10 bases. This CDR3 has 16 amino acids. Germline V gives CDR1 LNHNV, CDR2 YYDKDF (reference sequence). V was clipped by 0 bases and J by 7 bases; unmatched bases: 8. The CDR3: CATSRDAPTGGLGYTF. CDR3 nucleotides: TGTGCCACCAGCAGAGATGCCCCGACAGGGGGCCTTGGCTACACCTTC.

V and J are TRBV4-2 and TRBJ1-6; possible D gene TRBD1, 5 bases. CDR1 is LGHNA, CDR2 YNFKEQ, per germline. This CDR3 is 17 amino acids long. Trimming took 0 bases from V and 9 from J, leaving 18 bases between them. DNA of the CDR3: TGTGCCAGCAGCCAAGAGGGCTGGGCAGGGAACGGTTCACCCCTCCACTTT. It encodes CASSQEGWAGNGSPLHF.